This entry lists 12 T cell receptor beta chains sequenced from one sample in a study of response to subunit inactivated influenza vaccine. TCRdb passed the RT-PCR reads through MiXCR, listing each CDR3 protein once. Seen here are approximately 570,000 distinct CDR3 sequences, 6% to 9% observed once, and the top ten hold about an eighth. The sample was PBMCs from blood, taken roughly 24 months after vaccination. These receptors originate from a man between 50 and 69 years old who received an inactivated influenza vaccine.

The rearrangement uses TRBV7-8 and TRBJ2-1; 9 bases agree with TRBD2. J gave up 7 bases and V 2 bases, and 9 bases lay outside the gene matches. The CDR3 has 16 residues. CDR1 is SGHVS and CDR2 is FQNEAQ in the germline V gene. CDR3 loop: CASSLRRGRAVNEQFF. CDR3 bases: TGTGCCAGCAGCTTACGTCGCGGGAGGGCGGTTAATGAGCAGTTCTTC.

This clonotype was picked up a small number of times. V gene TRBV10-3 combines with J gene TRBJ1-3; D unresolved. Germline CDR1 is ENHRY and CDR2 is SYGVKD. The CDR3 contains 13 residues. Trimming cost V 2 bases and J 2 bases, with 4 bases left between them. The CDR3 protein is CAISEGTGNTIYF. DNA for the CDR3: TGTGCCATCAGTGAGGGGACTGGAAACACCATATATTTT.

The rearrangement uses TRBV10-3 and TRBJ2-3; 10 bases agree with TRBD1. Losses at the gene ends were 6 bases for V and 4 bases for J; bases not matched to a gene: 7. The CDR3 spans 15 residues. Germline CDR1 reads ENHRY; CDR2 reads SYGVKD. As DNA, the CDR3 is TGTGCCATCAGCTCGGGACAGGGGATCCCAGATACGCAGTATTTT. Translating gives CAISSGQGIPDTQYF.

This clonotype was counted only a few times. V usage is TRBV6-2 or TRBV6-3 and J usage is TRBJ2-7; D assignment may be TRBD1 or TRBD2 (5 bases each). The ends were cut back, 2 bases at V and 3 bases at J, with 17 bases in the middle. CDR3 length: 16 residues. Per germline, CDR1 MNHEY and CDR2 SVGEGT. The CDR3 nucleotides read TGTGCCAGCAGTTACAATATAGGGACGGTGCACTACGAGCAGTACTTC. Translated: CASSYNIGTVHYEQYF.

The chain couples TRBV24-1 to TRBJ1-2, with TRBD1 as a possible D gene (5 bases). The CDR3 is made up of 16 amino acids. CDR1 and CDR2 from the germline V gene are KGHDR and SFDVKD. Trimming took off 4 bases at V and 5 bases at J, with 19 bases between the two ends. CDR3 sequence: CATSDAGTRSGYGYTF. The CDR3 DNA reads as TGTGCCACCAGTGACGCAGGGACCCGGAGCGGGTATGGCTACACCTTC.

This clonotype has at least ten counts. The chain is built from TRBV14 and TRBJ2-7; perhaps TRBD2 as D (6 bases). The CDR3 loop spans 14 amino acids. Per the germline V gene, CDR1 is SGHDN and CDR2 is FVKESK. V was trimmed by 5 bases and J by 0 bases, leaving 11 bases between them. This CDR3 reads CASSKTRSSYEQYF. CDR3 DNA: TGTGCCAGCAGCAAGACTAGAAGCTCCTACGAGCAGTACTTC.

This clonotype was counted ten times or more. This chain uses TRBV20-1 with TRBJ1-2; D not certain. Trimming cost V 0 bases and J 10 bases, with 12 bases left between them. Germline V gene data show CDR1 as DFQATT and CDR2 as SNEGSKA (reference sequence). CDR3 length: 12 residues. The CDR3 region has the DNA TGCAGTGCTAGAGATGCTGGAGAGGTCTACACCTTC. Encoded protein: CSARDAGEVYTF.

This clonotype appeared a few times. The chain recombines TRBV24-1 with TRBJ2-1; 8 positions match TRBD1. Per the germline V gene, CDR1 is KGHDR and CDR2 is SFDVKD. CDR3 length: 14 amino acids. The V and J ends lost 8 bases and 8 bases, in that order; junction bases with no gene match: 10. CDR3 region: CATKGKQGVDEQFF. The CDR3 nucleotides read TGTGCCACCAAAGGTAAACAGGGGGTAGATGAGCAGTTCTTC.

The chain couples TRBV4-1 to TRBJ1-2; no clear D. Trimming cost V 4 bases and J 5 bases, with 17 bases left between them. Germline-derived CDR1 and CDR2 are MGHRA and YSYEKL. The CDR3 is 15 residues long. As DNA, the CDR3 is TGCGCCAGCAGCCCCTCATCGTCGGATAGGTATGGCTACACCTTC. It encodes CASSPSSSDRYGYTF.

This sequence joins TRBV7-2 and TRBJ2-5, with unresolved D. V lost 2 bases, J lost 4 bases, and 8 bases lay in between. CDR1 and CDR2 from the germline V gene are SGHTA and FQGNSA. The CDR3 is 13 residues long. CDR3 nucleotides: TGTGCCAGCAGCTTATTCACTGGAGAGACCCAGTACTTC. Translating gives CASSLFTGETQYF.

The sample holds a few counts of this clonotype. The genes are TRBV15 and TRBJ1-1; maybe TRBD1 (5 bases). With 5 bases removed from V and 4 bases from J, the gap between germline ends came to 17 bases. CDR1 is LNHNV, CDR2 YYDKDF, per germline (reference sequence). The CDR3 consists of 15 residues. The CDR3 DNA is TGTGCCACCAGCCCAGATCTAAAGGGGACCACTGAAGCTTTCTTT. Translation gives CATSPDLKGTTEAFF.

V is TRBV12-3 or TRBV12-4 and J is TRBJ2-5, with 11 bases fitting TRBD2. This CDR3 is 14 amino acids long. V lost 2 bases, J lost 5 bases, and 1 base stayed unmatched. The CDR3, as DNA: TGTGCCAGCAGTTTAACTAGCGGGGGTGAGACCCAGTACTTC. The encoded protein is CASSLTSGGETQYF.